This T cell receptor beta chain stems from a study of blood T cell repertoires in COVID-19. Across the study: Some COVID-19 samples were acute and others convalescent; all came from the United States, Italy and Spain. Nucleic acid was either cDNA or gDNA, and it came from T cells, B-cell-depleted T cells, or PBMCs.

Study processing details: Amplification of reference gene primers was used by the study to estimate nucleated cell counts. Produced via immunoSEQ multiplex PCR; TCRdb's table is partial and in-frame only. D and trimming come from the DNA, and the V and J calls and clone size come from that table. The sample has over 300,000 clones, almost 85% seen once. The V and J ends lost 4 bases and 7 bases respectively, with 15 bases between them. Germline-derived CDR1 and CDR2 are SGDLS and YYNGEE. This CDR3 is 15 amino acids long. The V call is TRBV9, the J call TRBJ1-6; D ambiguous. The sequence was collected from a human donor in a cohort sampled during active COVID-19. The sequenced sample was peripheral blood. The CDR3 DNA sequence: TGTGCCAGCAGCACCGGCACAGCGGTAAATTCACCCCTCCACTTT. Translating it yields CASSTGTAVNSPLHF.